Following are 20 T cell receptor beta chains from one sample sequenced in a study of brain T cells in children with intractable seizures. The data were produced by immunoSEQ multiplex PCR, yet TCRdb's version contains in-frame clones alone and is incomplete. The sample records about 41,000 clones, around 90% being singletons. Sequenced material: peripheral blood, taken at surgery. The receptors originated from a girl aged 2 to 9 with tuberous sclerosis and intractable seizures.

The rearrangement links TRBV18 to TRBJ2-6, with a possible D match to TRBD1 (6 bases). The CDR3 has 18 residues. Trimming pared 3 bases from V and 1 base from J, leaving 16 bases between. CDR1 is KGHSH and CDR2 is LQKENI in the germline V gene. CDR3 DNA: TGTGCCAGCTCACCCAATACAGGGATAATATCTGGGGCCAACGTCCTGACTTTC. This gives the protein CASSPNTGIISGANVLTF.

The rearrangement uses TRBV6-5 and TRBJ1-5; 7 bases are a match to TRBD1. Germline CDR1 is MNHEY and CDR2 is SVGAGI. This CDR3 is built from 12 residues. V trimming: 10 bases; J trimming: 6 bases; junction bases outside the gene matches: 6. CDR3 sequence (DNA): TGTGCCACAAGACAGGGAACTCAGCCCCAGCATTTT. Translation: CATRQGTQPQHF.

This sequence joins TRBV11-2 and TRBJ2-1; tentatively, D is TRBD2 (5 bases). Per germline, CDR1 SGHAT and CDR2 FQNNGV. The CDR3 has 15 amino acids. Trimming took 0 bases from V and 8 from J, leaving 14 bases between them. CDR3 loop: CASSLEGLGGYEQFF. CDR3 DNA sequence: TGTGCCAGCAGCTTAGAAGGGTTAGGAGGCTATGAGCAGTTCTTC.

The chain is built from TRBV5-4 and TRBJ2-1; tentatively, D is TRBD1 or TRBD2 (6 bases each). Germline CDR1 and CDR2: SGHNT and YYREEE (reference sequence). V was cut by 4 bases and J by 0 bases, with 11 bases left in between. The CDR3 is 15 amino acids. The DNA for the CDR3 is TGTGCCAGCAGCACCGGGGGCGCCTCCTACAATGAGCAGTTCTTC. It is translated as CASSTGGASYNEQFF.

V and J are TRBV24-1 and TRBJ2-3, with D perhaps TRBD1 or TRBD2 (5 bases each). The V and J ends lost 9 bases and 5 bases respectively, with 23 bases between them. This CDR3 has 16 residues. Germline lookup yields CDR1 KGHDR and CDR2 SFDVKD. The CDR3 region has the DNA TGTGCCACCCGACCCCGATTGGGGGAGTCCGGAGATACGCAGTATTTT. The encoded protein is CATRPRLGESGDTQYF.

Written as DNA, the CDR3 is TGTGCCAGCAGAGGGGATCGGGGCACAGATACGCAGTATTTT. Translation: CASRGDRGTDTQYF. The chain couples TRBV7-2 to TRBJ2-3; possibly TRBD1 for D (5 bases). Trimming removed 6 bases at V and 1 base at J, with 11 bases between. This CDR3 has 14 residues. Germline V CDR1 and CDR2: SGHTA, FQGNSA.

The rearrangement uses TRBV24-1 and TRBJ2-3, with 10 bases aligning to TRBD1. Germline CDR1 is KGHDR and CDR2 is SFDVKD. J was trimmed by 11 bases and V by 2 bases; bases with no gene match: 15. The CDR3 is 17 amino acids. The CDR3 bases are TGTGCCACCAGTGATTCATCGACAGGGGGCGGATTAGAGGGGCAGTATTTT. The encoded protein is CATSDSSTGGGLEGQYF.

The J gene is TRBJ1-2, the V gene TRBV27, with 10 bases identical to TRBD1. Trimming took 4 bases from V and 8 from J; bases not matched to a gene: 7. The CDR3 length is 14 residues. Germline V gene data show CDR1 as MNHEY and CDR2 as SMNVEV (reference sequence). The CDR3 sequence is CASSSGTGDRGYTF. CDR3 sequence (DNA): TGTGCCAGCAGTTCCGGGACAGGGGACCGGGGCTACACCTTC.

The rearrangement joins TRBV7-8 to TRBJ2-5; 9 nucleotides align to TRBD1. Germline trimming cut 5 bases from V and 3 bases from J; bases unmatched to any gene: 7. In germline, CDR1 is SGHVS, CDR2 FQNEAQ. The CDR3 is 15 residues long. As DNA, the CDR3 is TGTGCCAGCAGCCGATACAGGGGGCAAGAAGAGACCCAGTACTTC. Its protein product is CASSRYRGQEETQYF.

This chain's CDR3 is CASSHGDGGRGETQYF. The CDR3 DNA follows: TGCGCCAGCAGCCATGGGGACGGGGGTCGCGGAGAGACCCAGTACTTC. The V and J genes are TRBV4-1 and TRBJ2-5, with TRBD2 as a possible D gene (6 bases). The V and J ends lost 3 bases and 4 bases respectively, with 18 bases between them. CDR3 size: 16 residues. Germline CDR1 is MGHRA and CDR2 is YSYEKL.

The chain uses TRBV24-1 and TRBJ2-1, with 9 bases fitting TRBD1. The CDR3 length is 16 residues. V was pared by 4 bases and J by 8 bases, with 11 bases of the junction left unmatched. CDR1 is KGHDR, CDR2 SFDVKD, per germline. The CDR3 sequence: CATSDPTGGHLDEQFF. The CDR3 DNA follows: TGTGCCACCAGTGACCCAACAGGGGGCCATCTCGATGAGCAGTTCTTC.

The rearrangement uses TRBV7-7 and TRBJ2-5; 7 nucleotides agree with TRBD1. The CDR3 has 15 residues. CDR1 is SSHAT and CDR2 is FNYEAQ in the germline V gene (reference sequence). V gave up 1 base and J gave up 2 bases; unmatched junction bases: 4. The CDR3 DNA reads TGTGCCAGCAGCTTAGGGACAGGTATTCAAGAGACCCAGTACTTC. It translates to CASSLGTGIQETQYF. Supplemented by reference TRBV7-7 and TRBJ2-5, the full variable domain reads GAGVSQSPRYKVTKRGQDVTLRCDPISSHATLYWYQQALGQGPEFLTYFNYEAQPDKSGLPSDRFSAERPEGSISTLTIQRTEQRDSAMYRCASSLGTGIQETQYFGPGTRLLVL.

This chain connects TRBV2 to TRBJ1-1; D is unclear. V was shortened by 3 bases and J by 1 base, with 12 bases between the two germline ends. The CDR3 consists of 15 residues. From germline, CDR1 is SNHLY and CDR2 FYNNEI. The CDR3, as DNA: TGTGCCAGCAGTGAGTCCGGGGAAGGGAACACTGAAGCTTTCTTT. Translation: CASSESGEGNTEAFF.

The V and J genes are TRBV5-1 and TRBJ2-7, with D tentatively TRBD1 or TRBD2 (5 bases each). The CDR3 is 14 residues long. Germline V CDR1 and CDR2: SGHRS, YFSETQ. Trimming took off 4 bases at V and 7 bases at J, with 18 bases between the two ends. The CDR3 region is CASSLGDPPREQYV. CDR3 coding DNA: TGCGCCAGCAGCCTGGGGGACCCCCCGAGGGAGCAGTACGTC.

J is TRBJ1-6 and V is TRBV27, with D perhaps TRBD1 (6 bases). The germline V gene has CDR1 MNHEY and CDR2 SMNVEV (reference sequence). The CDR3 has 16 residues. V shed 3 bases and J shed 5 bases, with 14 bases lying between them. CDR3 sequence reads: CASSFLTGKDNSPLHF. Here the CDR3 DNA reads TGTGCCAGCAGTTTTCTTACAGGGAAGGATAATTCACCCCTCCACTTT.

This chain links TRBV14 with TRBJ2-7; D may be TRBD1 or TRBD2 (5 bases each). CDR1 SGHDN and CDR2 FVKESK come from the germline V gene. The CDR3 is made up of 15 amino acids. V was pared by 1 base and J by 1 base, with 11 bases between. CDR3 residues: CASSQGREGSYEQYV. The DNA for the CDR3 is TGTGCCAGCAGCCAAGGGCGTGAGGGGTCCTACGAGCAGTACGTC.

This chain connects TRBV6-1 to TRBJ2-1, with unresolved D. Trimming removed 2 bases from V and 7 bases from J, with 6 bases in between. The CDR3 is 12 residues long. Germline CDR1 is MNHNS and CDR2 is SASEGT. CDR3 sequence: CASSETVNEQFF. As DNA, the CDR3 is TGTGCCAGCAGTGAAACAGTGAATGAGCAGTTCTTC.

V and J are TRBV7-9 and TRBJ2-3; 7 bases fit TRBD2. The trim removed 7 bases at V and 5 bases at J, leaving 15 bases unmatched. The CDR3 length is 16 residues. CDR1 and CDR2 (germline): SEHNR, FQNEAQ (reference sequence). The CDR3 DNA follows: TGTGCCAGCACCCTGCGGATGCGGGGGAGGGAAGATACGCAGTATTTT. Its protein is CASTLRMRGREDTQYF.

CDR3 sequence reads: CASSLAQADTQYF. In DNA form, the CDR3 reads TGTGCCAGCAGCTTAGCGCAGGCAGATACGCAGTATTTT. This sequence joins TRBV7-2 and TRBJ2-3; D is uncertain. V gave up 0 bases and J gave up 4 bases, with 5 bases separating them. The V gene's germline CDR1 is SGHTA and CDR2 FQGNSA. The CDR3 is made up of 13 amino acids.

The chain has TRBV7-9 and TRBJ2-5; D perhaps matches TRBD2 (6 bases). CDR3 length equals 16 residues. Germline loops: CDR1 SEHNR, CDR2 FQNEAQ (reference sequence). V was cut by 1 base and J by 3 bases, with 15 bases left in between. CDR3 in amino acids: CASSLGYGREEETQYF. CDR3 in DNA: TGTGCCAGCAGCTTAGGATATGGCAGGGAGGAAGAGACCCAGTACTTC.